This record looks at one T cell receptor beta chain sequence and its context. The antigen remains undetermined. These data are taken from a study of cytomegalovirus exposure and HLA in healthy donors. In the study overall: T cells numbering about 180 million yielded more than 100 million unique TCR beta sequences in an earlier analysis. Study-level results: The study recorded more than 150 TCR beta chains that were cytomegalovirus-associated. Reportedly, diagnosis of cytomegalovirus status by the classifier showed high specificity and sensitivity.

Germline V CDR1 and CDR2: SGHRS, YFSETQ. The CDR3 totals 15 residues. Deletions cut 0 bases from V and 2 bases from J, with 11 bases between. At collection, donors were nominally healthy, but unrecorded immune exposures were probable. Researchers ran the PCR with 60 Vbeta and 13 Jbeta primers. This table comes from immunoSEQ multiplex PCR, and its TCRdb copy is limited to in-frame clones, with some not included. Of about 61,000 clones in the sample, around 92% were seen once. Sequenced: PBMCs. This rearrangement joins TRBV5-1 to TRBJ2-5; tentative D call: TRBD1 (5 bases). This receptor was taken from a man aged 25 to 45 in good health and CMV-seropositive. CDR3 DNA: TGCGCCAGCAGCTTGGGGACAAGCTCGCAAGAGACCCAGTACTTC. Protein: CASSLGTSSQETQYF.